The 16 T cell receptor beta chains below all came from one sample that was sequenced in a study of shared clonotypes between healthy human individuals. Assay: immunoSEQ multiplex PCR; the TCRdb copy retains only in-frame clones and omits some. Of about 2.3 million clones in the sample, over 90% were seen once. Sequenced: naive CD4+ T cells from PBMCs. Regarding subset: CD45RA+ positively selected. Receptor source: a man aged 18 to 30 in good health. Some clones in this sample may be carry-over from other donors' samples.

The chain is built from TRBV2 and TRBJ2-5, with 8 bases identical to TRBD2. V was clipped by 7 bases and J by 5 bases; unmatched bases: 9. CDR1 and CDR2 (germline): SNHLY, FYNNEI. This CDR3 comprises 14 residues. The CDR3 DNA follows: TGTGCCAGCACCGGACTAGCCGGTAGTGAGACCCAGTACTTC. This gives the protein CASTGLAGSETQYF.

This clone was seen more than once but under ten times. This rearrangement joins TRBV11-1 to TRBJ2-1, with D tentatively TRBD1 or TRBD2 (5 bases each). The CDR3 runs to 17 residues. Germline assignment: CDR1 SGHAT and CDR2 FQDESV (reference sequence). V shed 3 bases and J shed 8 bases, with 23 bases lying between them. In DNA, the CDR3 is TGTGCCAGCAGCTTCGGGCAGGGTCTATTTGAGGGCGATGAGCAGTTCTTC. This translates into CASSFGQGLFEGDEQFF. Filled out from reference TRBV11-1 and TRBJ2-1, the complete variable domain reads EAEVAQSPRYKITEKSQAVAFWCDPISGHATLYWYRQILGQGPELLVQFQDESVVDDSQLPKDRFSAERLKGVDSTLKIQPAELGDSAMYLCASSFGQGLFEGDEQFFGPGTRLTVL.

The CDR3 here is CASSPTTQRQPQHF. CDR3 in DNA: TGTGCCAGCAGCCCCACTACTCAAAGGCAGCCCCAGCATTTT. The chain recombines TRBV4-2 with TRBJ1-5; D unresolved. Trimming left V 4 bases short and J 7 bases short, with 14 bases between. Germline CDR1 and CDR2: LGHNA and YNFKEQ. This CDR3 has 14 residues.

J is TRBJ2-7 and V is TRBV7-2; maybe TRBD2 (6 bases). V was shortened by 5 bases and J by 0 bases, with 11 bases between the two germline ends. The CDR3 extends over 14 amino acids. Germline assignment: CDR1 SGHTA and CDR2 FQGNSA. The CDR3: CASSRAGYSYEQYF. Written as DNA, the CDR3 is TGTGCCAGCAGCCGAGCGGGCTACTCCTACGAGCAGTACTTC. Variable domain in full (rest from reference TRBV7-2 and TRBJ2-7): GAGVSQSPSNKVTEKGKDVELRCDPISGHTALYWYRQSLGQGLEFLIYFQGNSAPDKSGLPSDRFSAERTGGSVSTLTIQRTQQEDSAVYLCASSRAGYSYEQYFGPGTRLTVT.

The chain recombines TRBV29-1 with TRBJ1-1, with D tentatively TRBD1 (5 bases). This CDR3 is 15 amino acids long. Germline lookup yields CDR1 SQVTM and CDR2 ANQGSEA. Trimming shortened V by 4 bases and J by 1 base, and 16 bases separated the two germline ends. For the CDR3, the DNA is TGCAGCGTTGTGTGGGGGTGGGGGACGAACACTGAAGCTTTCTTT. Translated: CSVVWGWGTNTEAFF.

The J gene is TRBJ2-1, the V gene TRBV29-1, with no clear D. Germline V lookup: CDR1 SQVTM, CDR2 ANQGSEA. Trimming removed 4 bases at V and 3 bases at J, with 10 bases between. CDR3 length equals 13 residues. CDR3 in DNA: TGCAGCGTTGTAGGGTCCAACTACAATGAGCAGTTCTTC. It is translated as CSVVGSNYNEQFF.

This chain's CDR3 is CASREAGLETQYF. CDR3 DNA sequence: TGTGCCAGCAGGGAAGCGGGATTGGAGACCCAGTACTTC. The chain combines TRBV6-5 with TRBJ2-5; 7 bases match TRBD2. Unmatched junction bases numbered 6, after V lost 6 bases and J lost 5 bases. CDR1 and CDR2 (germline): MNHEY, SVGAGI. The CDR3 contains 13 residues.

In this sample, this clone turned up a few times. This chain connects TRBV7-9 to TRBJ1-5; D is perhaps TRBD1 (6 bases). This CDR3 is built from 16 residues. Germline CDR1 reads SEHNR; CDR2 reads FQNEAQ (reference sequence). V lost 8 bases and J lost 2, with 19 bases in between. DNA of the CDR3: TGTGCCAGCGGGACGGCCAGGGGTATGGGCAATCAGCCCCAGCATTTT. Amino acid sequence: CASGTARGMGNQPQHF.

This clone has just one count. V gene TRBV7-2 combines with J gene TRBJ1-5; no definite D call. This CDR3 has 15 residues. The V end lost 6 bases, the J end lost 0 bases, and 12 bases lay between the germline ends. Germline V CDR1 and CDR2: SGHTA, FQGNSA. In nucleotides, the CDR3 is TGTGCCAGCAGTCAAAGACCTTATAGCAATCAGCCCCAGCATTTT. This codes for CASSQRPYSNQPQHF.

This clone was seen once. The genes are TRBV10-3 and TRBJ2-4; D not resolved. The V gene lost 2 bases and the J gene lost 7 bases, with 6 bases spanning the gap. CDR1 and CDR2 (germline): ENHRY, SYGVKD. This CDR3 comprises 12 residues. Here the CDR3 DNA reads TGTGCCATCAGTGAGACGGGCAACATTCAGTACTTC. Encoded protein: CAISETGNIQYF.

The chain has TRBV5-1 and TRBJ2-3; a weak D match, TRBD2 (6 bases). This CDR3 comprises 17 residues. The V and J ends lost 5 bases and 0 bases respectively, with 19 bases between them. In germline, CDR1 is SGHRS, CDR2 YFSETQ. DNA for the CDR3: TGCGCCAGCAGTGGAGGGATGCCGGGAGCCAGCACAGATACGCAGTATTTT. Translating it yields CASSGGMPGASTDTQYF. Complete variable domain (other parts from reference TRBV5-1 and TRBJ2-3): KAGVTQTPRYLIKTRGQQVTLSCSPISGHRSVSWYQQTPGQGLQFLFEYFSETQRNKGNFPGRFSGRQFSNSRSEMNVSTLELGDSALYLCASSGGMPGASTDTQYFGPGTRLTVL.

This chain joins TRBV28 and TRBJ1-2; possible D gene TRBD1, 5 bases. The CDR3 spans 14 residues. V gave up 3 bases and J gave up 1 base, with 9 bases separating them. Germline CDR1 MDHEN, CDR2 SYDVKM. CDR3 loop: CASSLEGLNYGYTF. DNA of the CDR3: TGTGCCAGCAGTTTGGAGGGGCTTAACTATGGCTACACCTTC.

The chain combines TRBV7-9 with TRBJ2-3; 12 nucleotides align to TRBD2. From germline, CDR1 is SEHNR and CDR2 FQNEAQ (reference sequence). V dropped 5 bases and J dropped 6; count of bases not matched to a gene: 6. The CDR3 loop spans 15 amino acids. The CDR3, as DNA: TGTGCCAGCAGCCAACCTAGCGGGAGGGTGGATACGCAGTATTTT. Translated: CASSQPSGRVDTQYF.

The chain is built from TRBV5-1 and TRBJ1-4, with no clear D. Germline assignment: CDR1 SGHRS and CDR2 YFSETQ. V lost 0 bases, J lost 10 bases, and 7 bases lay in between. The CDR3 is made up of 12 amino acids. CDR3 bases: TGCGCCAGCAGCTTGGATGCCGGAAAACTGTTTTTT. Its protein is CASSLDAGKLFF.

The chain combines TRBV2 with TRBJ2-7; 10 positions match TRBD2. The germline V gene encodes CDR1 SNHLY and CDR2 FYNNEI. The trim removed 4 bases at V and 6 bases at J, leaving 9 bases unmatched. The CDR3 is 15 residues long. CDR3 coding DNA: TGTGCCAGCAGTGCGGCTAGCGGGAGTGCTAGCGAGCAGTACTTC. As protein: CASSAASGSASEQYF.

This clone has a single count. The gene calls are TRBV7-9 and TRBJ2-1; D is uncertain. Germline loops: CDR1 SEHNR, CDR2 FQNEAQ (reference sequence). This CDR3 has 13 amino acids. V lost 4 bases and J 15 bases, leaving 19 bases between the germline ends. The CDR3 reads CASSSPRSADLFF. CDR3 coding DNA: TGTGCCAGCAGCTCACCTAGGTCGGCCGACCTGTTCTTC.